Listed here are 12 T cell receptor beta chains from one sample, sequenced in a study of blood T cell repertoires in COVID-19. Using immunoSEQ multiplex PCR, the repertoire was profiled, and TCRdb retains in-frame clones only, with some absent. This table holds about 310,000 clones, roughly 90% found once. Sequencing was performed on peripheral blood. These receptors were taken from a woman between 35 and 50 years old with COVID-19, enrolled during active disease.

This clone was seen once. This chain uses TRBV18 with TRBJ2-1; TRBD1 aligns across 9 bases. The length of the CDR3 is 17 residues. The V gene end was trimmed by 3 bases and the J gene end by 2 bases; junction bases not matched to a gene: 8. CDR1 is KGHSH, CDR2 LQKENI, per germline. The CDR3 region has the DNA TGTGCCAGCTCACCGCCCGGGGACAGGGTTACCTACAATGAGCAGTTCTTC. Amino acid sequence: CASSPPGDRVTYNEQFF. The complete variable domain, with remaining parts taken from reference TRBV18 and TRBJ2-1, reads NAGVMQNPRHLVRRRGQEARLRCSPMKGHSHVYWYRQLPEEGLKFMVYLQKENIIDESGMPKERFSAEFPKEGPSILRIQQVVRGDSAAYFCASSPPGDRVTYNEQFFGPGTRLTVL.

The gene calls are TRBV30 and TRBJ2-1; possible D gene TRBD1, 6 bases. CDR3 size: 10 residues. From germline, CDR1 is GTSNPN and CDR2 SVGIG (reference sequence). Trimming shortened V by 1 base and J by 11 bases, and 6 bases separated the two germline ends. CDR3 nucleotide sequence: TGTGCCTGGAGTGGGGGGCAGCAGTTCTTC. It yields the protein CAWSGGQQFF.

V usage is TRBV2 and J usage is TRBJ2-3, with D perhaps TRBD2 (5 bases). This CDR3 comprises 14 residues. Trimming left V 4 bases short and J 1 base short, with 9 bases between. CDR1 and CDR2 from the germline V gene are SNHLY and FYNNEI. CDR3 residues: CASSGTRGTDTQYF. The CDR3 bases are TGTGCCAGCAGTGGTACTAGAGGCACAGATACGCAGTATTTT.

V and J are TRBV19 and TRBJ2-1; TRBD2 agrees at 14 bases. Germline CDR1 LNHDA, CDR2 SQIVND (reference sequence). The CDR3 contains 24 residues. The V segment lost 5 bases and the J segment 1 base; nucleotides outside the gene matches: 25. CDR3 nucleotide sequence: TGTGCCAGTAGTCGGACGCCTCCTACCGGGACTAGCGGGAGAAAAGGAGGGTCCTACAATGAGCAGTTCTTC. Its translation is CASSRTPPTGTSGRKGGSYNEQFF.

The chain combines TRBV28 with TRBJ2-7, with 7 bases that match TRBD2. CDR3 length: 14 residues. J lost 6 bases, V lost 7 bases, and 12 bases had no gene match. Germline V gives CDR1 MDHEN, CDR2 SYDVKM. The CDR3 DNA reads TGTGCCAGCACCTTGGGCACTAGCGAAGGCGAGCAGTACTTC. Protein sequence: CASTLGTSEGEQYF.

The rearrangement joins TRBV3-1 (or the pseudogene TRBV3-2) to TRBJ1-2, with TRBD1 as a possible D gene (5 bases). CDR1 and CDR2 from the germline V gene are LGHDT and YNNKEL (reference sequence). The CDR3 runs to 16 residues. The V end was cut by 0 bases, the J end by 2 bases, with 13 bases between. The chain's CDR3 is CASSQEIVGPNYGYTF. CDR3 nucleotide sequence: TGTGCCAGCAGCCAAGAAATAGTGGGGCCGAACTATGGCTACACCTTC.

This clone has more than one count but fewer than ten. V is TRBV5-1 and J is TRBJ1-4; the D gene is possibly TRBD1 (5 bases). The CDR3 totals 15 residues. CDR1 SGHRS and CDR2 YFSETQ come from the germline V gene. Trimming removed 2 bases from V and 5 bases from J, with 13 bases in between. The CDR3 is CASSLTGLGNEKLFF. CDR3 in DNA: TGCGCCAGCAGCTTAACGGGACTGGGGAATGAAAAACTGTTTTTT.

This clone has only a few counts. V is TRBV3-1 (or the pseudogene TRBV3-2) and J is TRBJ1-6, with TRBD1 identical over 9 bases. The CDR3 contains 16 residues. Germline V CDR1 and CDR2: LGHDT, YNNKEL (reference sequence). V was clipped by 4 bases and J by 7 bases; unmatched bases: 8. CDR3 DNA: TGTGCCAGCAGCCCAATACAGGGGGCGAACAATTCACCCCTCCACTTT. It is translated as CASSPIQGANNSPLHF.

The CDR3 loop is CASSEWAVETQYF. The CDR3 DNA follows: TGTGCCAGCAGTGAATGGGCTGTGGAGACCCAGTACTTC. The rearrangement uses TRBV25-1 and TRBJ2-5; no reliable D call. Trimming took off 1 base at V and 5 bases at J, with 8 bases between the two ends. This CDR3 contains 13 residues. Looked up from germline, CDR1 is MGHDK and CDR2 is SYGVNS.

This chain joins TRBV6-6 and TRBJ1-5; TRBD1 is a possible D gene (5 bases). The CDR3 totals 19 residues. Germline V gives CDR1 MNHNY, CDR2 SVGAGI (reference sequence). The V end was cut by 5 bases, the J end by 0 bases, with 23 bases between. CDR3 DNA: TGTGCCAGCAGTCCATTCCCCTCTGGTAAGGGGAATAGCAATCAGCCCCAGCATTTT. Protein sequence: CASSPFPSGKGNSNQPQHF.

The V call is TRBV6-2 or TRBV6-3, the J call TRBJ2-3, with 9 bases matching TRBD1. Germline CDR1 is MNHEY and CDR2 is SVGEGT. With V trimmed by 5 bases and J by 7 bases, 1 base remained unmatched. This CDR3 is 12 amino acids long. CDR3 bases: TGTGCCAGCAGTACAGGGGGCAATACGCAGTATTTT. Encoded protein: CASSTGGNTQYF.

This clone was seen a few times. This chain connects TRBV30 to TRBJ1-2; the match to TRBD1 covers 7 bases. After removal of 8 bases from V and 4 bases from J, the junction contained 7 bases not matched to a gene. This CDR3 region has 12 residues. Looked up from germline, CDR1 is GTSNPN and CDR2 is SVGIG (reference sequence). DNA of the CDR3: TGTGCCACTGAGCCAGGGGGCTATGGCTACACCTTC. It yields the protein CATEPGGYGYTF. The full variable domain, its missing parts supplied by reference TRBV30 and TRBJ1-2, is SQTIHQWPATLVQPVGSPLSLECTVEGTSNPNLYWYRQAAGRGLQLLFYSVGIGQISSEVPQNLSASRPQDRQFILSSKKLLLSDSGFYLCATEPGGYGYTFGSGTRLTVV.